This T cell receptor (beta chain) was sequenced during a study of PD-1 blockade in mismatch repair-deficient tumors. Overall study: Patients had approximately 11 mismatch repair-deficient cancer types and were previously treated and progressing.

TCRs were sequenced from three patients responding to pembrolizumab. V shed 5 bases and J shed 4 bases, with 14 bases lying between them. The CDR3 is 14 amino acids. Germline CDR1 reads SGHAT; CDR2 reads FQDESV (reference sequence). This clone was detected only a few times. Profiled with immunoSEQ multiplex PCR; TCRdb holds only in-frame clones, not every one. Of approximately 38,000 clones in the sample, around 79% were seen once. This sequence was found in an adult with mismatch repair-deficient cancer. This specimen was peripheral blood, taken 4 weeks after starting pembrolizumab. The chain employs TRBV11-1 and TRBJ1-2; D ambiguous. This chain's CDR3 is CASSPNDWGYGYTF. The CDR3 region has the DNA TGTGCCAGCAGCCCCAACGATTGGGGCTATGGCTACACCTTC.